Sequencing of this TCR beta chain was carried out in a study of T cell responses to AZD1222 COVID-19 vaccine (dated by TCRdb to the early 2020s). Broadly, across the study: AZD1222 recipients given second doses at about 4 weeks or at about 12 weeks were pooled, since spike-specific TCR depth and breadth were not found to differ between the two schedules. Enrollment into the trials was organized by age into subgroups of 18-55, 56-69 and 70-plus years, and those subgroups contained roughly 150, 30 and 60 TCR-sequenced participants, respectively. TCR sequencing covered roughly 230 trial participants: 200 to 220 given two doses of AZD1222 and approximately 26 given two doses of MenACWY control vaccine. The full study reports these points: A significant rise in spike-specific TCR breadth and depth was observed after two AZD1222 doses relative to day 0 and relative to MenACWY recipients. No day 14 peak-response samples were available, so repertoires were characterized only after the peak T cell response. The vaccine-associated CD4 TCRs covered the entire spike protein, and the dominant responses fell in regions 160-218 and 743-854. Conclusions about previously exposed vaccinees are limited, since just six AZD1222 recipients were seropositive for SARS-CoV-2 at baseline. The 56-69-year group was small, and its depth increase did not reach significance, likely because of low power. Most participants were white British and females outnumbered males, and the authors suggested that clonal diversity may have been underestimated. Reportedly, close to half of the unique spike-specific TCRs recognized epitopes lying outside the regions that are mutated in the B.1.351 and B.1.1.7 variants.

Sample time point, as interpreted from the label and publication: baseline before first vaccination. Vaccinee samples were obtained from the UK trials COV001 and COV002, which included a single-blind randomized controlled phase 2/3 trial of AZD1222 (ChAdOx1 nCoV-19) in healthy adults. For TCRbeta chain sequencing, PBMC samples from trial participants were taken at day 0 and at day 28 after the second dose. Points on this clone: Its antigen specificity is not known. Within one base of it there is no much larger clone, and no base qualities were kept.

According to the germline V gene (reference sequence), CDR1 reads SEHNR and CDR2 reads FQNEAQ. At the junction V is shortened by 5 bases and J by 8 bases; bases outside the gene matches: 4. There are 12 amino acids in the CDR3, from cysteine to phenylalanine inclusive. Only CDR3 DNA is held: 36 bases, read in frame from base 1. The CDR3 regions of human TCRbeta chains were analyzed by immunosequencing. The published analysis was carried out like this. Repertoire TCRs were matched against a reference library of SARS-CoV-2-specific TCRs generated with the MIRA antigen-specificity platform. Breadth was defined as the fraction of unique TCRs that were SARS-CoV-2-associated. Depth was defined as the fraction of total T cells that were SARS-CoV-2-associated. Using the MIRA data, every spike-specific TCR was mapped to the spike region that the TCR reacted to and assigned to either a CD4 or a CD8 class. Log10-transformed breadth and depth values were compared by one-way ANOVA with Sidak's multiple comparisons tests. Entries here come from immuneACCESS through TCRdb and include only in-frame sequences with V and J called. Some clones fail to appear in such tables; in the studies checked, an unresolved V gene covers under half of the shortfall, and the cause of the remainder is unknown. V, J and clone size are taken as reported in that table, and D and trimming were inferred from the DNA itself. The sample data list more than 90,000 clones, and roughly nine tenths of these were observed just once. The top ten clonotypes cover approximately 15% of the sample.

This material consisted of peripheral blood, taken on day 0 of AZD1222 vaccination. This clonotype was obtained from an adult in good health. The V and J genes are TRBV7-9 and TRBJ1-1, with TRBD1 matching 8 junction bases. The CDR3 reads CASSQTGVEAFF. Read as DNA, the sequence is TGTGCCAGCAGCCAGACAGGGGTCGAAGCTTTCTTT.